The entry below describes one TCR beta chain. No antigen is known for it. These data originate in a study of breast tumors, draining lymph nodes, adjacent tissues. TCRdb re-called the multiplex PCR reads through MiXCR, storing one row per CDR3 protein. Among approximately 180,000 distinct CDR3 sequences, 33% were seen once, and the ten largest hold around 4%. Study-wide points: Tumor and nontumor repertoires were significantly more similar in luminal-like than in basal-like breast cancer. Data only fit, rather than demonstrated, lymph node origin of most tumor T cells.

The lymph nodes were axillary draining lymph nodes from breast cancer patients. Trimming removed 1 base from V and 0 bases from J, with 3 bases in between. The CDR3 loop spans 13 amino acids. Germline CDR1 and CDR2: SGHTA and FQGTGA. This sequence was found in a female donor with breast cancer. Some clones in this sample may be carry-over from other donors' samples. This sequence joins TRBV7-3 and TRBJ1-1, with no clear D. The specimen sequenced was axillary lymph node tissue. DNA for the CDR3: TGTGCCAGCAGCTTAAGTGTGAACACTGAAGCTTTCTTT. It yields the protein CASSLSVNTEAFF.